What follows are 6 T cell receptor beta chains derived from one specimen sequenced in a study of PD-1 blockade in classical Hodgkin lymphoma. Repertoires were generated with immunoSEQ multiplex PCR, while TCRdb's copy carries only in-frame clones and drops some. The sample lists tens of thousands of clones; roughly 84% were seen once. Each patient relapsed following autologous stem cell transplantation, and prior brentuximab vedotin exposure differed. It was by magnetic negative selection that CD4+ T cells were purified from thawed PBMCs. The sequenced sample was CD4+ T cells from blood, obtained at baseline. The origin of the receptors is a human donor with classical Hodgkin lymphoma.

This clone was recorded only once. The gene calls are TRBV5-1 and TRBJ1-3; D is perhaps TRBD1 (5 bases). This CDR3 has 17 residues. Germline V gene sequence: CDR1 SGHRS, CDR2 YFSETQ. Between the trimmed V and J ends, which lost 2 bases and 0 bases, there was a span of 15 bases. The CDR3 sequence: CASSLDPEGHSGNTIYF. The CDR3 nucleotides are TGCGCCAGCAGCTTAGATCCGGAGGGGCACTCTGGAAACACCATATATTTT.

This clone has only one observation. The chain links TRBV6-1 to TRBJ1-1; D is uncertain. The CDR3 totals 14 residues. V lost 6 bases and J lost 6, with 17 bases in between. Germline V gene lookup returns CDR1 MNHNS and CDR2 SASEGT. The CDR3 nucleotides are TGTGCCAGCAGCTCTGCAGCCACAGCCCCTGAAGCTTTCTTT. Protein sequence: CASSSAATAPEAFF.

The chain has TRBV28 and TRBJ2-7; TRBD2 agrees at 7 bases. The V segment lost 8 bases and the J segment 5 bases; nucleotides outside the gene matches: 12. Germline assignment: CDR1 MDHEN and CDR2 SYDVKM. The CDR3 has 14 amino acids. CDR3 in DNA: TGTGCCAGCTACCCTGAGACTAGCATCCACGAGCAGTACTTC. It yields the protein CASYPETSIHEQYF.

The gene calls are TRBV5-4 and TRBJ1-2, with 7 bases matching TRBD1. CDR1 is SGHNT and CDR2 is YYREEE in the germline V gene (reference sequence). CDR3 length: 14 residues. V trimming: 0 bases; J trimming: 2 bases; junction bases outside the gene matches: 1. This chain's CDR3 is CASSLAGQNYGYTF. CDR3 DNA: TGTGCCAGCAGCTTGGCGGGACAGAACTATGGCTACACCTTC.

The chain is built from TRBV7-9 and TRBJ2-3; TRBD2 matches 12 bases. CDR3 size: 16 residues. CDR1 SEHNR and CDR2 FQNEAQ come from the germline V gene (reference sequence). Trimming cost V 3 bases and J 4 bases; bases outside gene matches: 5. The CDR3 protein is CASSFFLAGGSDTQYF. The CDR3 nucleotides are TGTGCCAGCAGCTTTTTCCTAGCGGGGGGGTCAGATACGCAGTATTTT.

V and J are TRBV7-2 and TRBJ2-1, with 12 nucleotides matching TRBD2. The germline V gene encodes CDR1 SGHTA and CDR2 FQGNSA. This CDR3 has 17 amino acids. V gave up 2 bases and J gave up 5 bases; unmatched junction bases: 7. CDR3 sequence: CASSLQIGTSGHNEQFF. The CDR3 coding sequence is TGTGCCAGCAGCTTACAGATCGGGACTAGCGGGCACAATGAGCAGTTCTTC.